This is a list of T cell receptor beta chains from one sample in a study of neurological immune-mediated disorders. MiXCR, applied by TCRdb to the 5' RACE reads, yields one record per CDR3 protein. The sample yields more than 45,000 distinct CDR3 sequences, approximately 4% seen once. The source material was PBMCs. These receptors all stem from a man aged 50 or older with multiple sclerosis. Both conserved end residues are part of each CDR3. D genes are given only for firm matches. Not all rows give a size; the values are once, few, many and, for expanded clones, a class.

.	TRBV3-1	TRBJ2-7	.	TGTGCCAGCAGCCAAGATGGGCCCTACGAGCAGTACTTC	CASSQDGPYEQYF
.	TRBV5-5	TRBJ1-5	.	TGTGCCAGCTCCCTGGAGGGGGTGAGTCAGCCCCAGCATTTT	CASSLEGVSQPQHF
.	TRBV20-1	TRBJ1-2	many	TGCAGTGCCACAACAAGGGGCTACACCTTC	CSATTRGYTF
.	TRBV12-3/TRBV12-4	TRBJ2-3	many	TGTGCCAGCAGTGCGACAGGCCTTCCGGGGCATACGCAGTATTTT	CASSATGLPGHTQYF
TRBD1	TRBV5-4	TRBJ2-6	many	TGTGCCAGCAGCTTGGGAAACAGGGGAACTGGGGCCAACGTCCTGACTTTC	CASSLGNRGTGANVLTF
TRBD2	TRBV6-4	TRBJ2-1	many	TGTGCCAGCAGTGACTCGGGGACTAGCGGGGTCCATGAGCAGTTCTTC	CASSDSGTSGVHEQFF
.	TRBV20-1	TRBJ1-2	many	TGCAGCGCGGAGAGGTGCACGATCACGATTAACTATGGCTACACCTTC	CSAERCTITINYGYTF
.	TRBV29-1	TRBJ2-7	few	TGCAGCGTTACAGGAAGGAACTACGAGCAGTACTTC	CSVTGRNYEQYF
.	TRBV7-9	TRBJ2-3	many	TGTGCCAGCAGCTTAGCCTCCCCCACAGATACGCAGTATTTT	CASSLASPTDTQYF
TRBD2	TRBV12-3/TRBV12-4	TRBJ2-2	many	TGTGCCAGCAGTTCCCAGGGACTAGCGGGGTCCGGGGAGCTGTTTTTT	CASSSQGLAGSGELFF
.	TRBV7-2	TRBJ2-7	many	TGTGCCAGCAGCCTTATAGGGCGGGCCTACGAGCAGTACTTC	CASSLIGRAYEQYF